This TCR beta chain was found in a study of T cell responses to AZD1222 COVID-19 vaccine. V was pared by 0 bases and J by 7 bases, with 13 bases between. Germline values: CDR1 LNHDA, CDR2 SQIVND (reference sequence). This CDR3 comprises 15 residues. Of note for this clone: Its antigen is not known.

TCRdb's copy holds only in-frame clones and misses some; the assay was immunoSEQ multiplex PCR. This sample yields about 180,000 clones, of which 88% are seen a single time; around 10% belongs to the top ten. Study results and caveats: Once two AZD1222 doses were given, Spike-specific TCR breadth and depth went up. Just a handful of AZD1222 recipients were seropositive at baseline. Repertoires were obtained solely post-peak T cell response.

The clonotype originates from an adult who received the AZD1222 COVID-19 vaccine. The sample was peripheral blood, taken 28 days after the second AZD1222 dose. V usage is TRBV19 and J usage is TRBJ1-5; TRBD1 might be the D (5 bases). The CDR3 region has the DNA TGTGCCAGTAGTATAGAGTCGAGGGGAGGCCAGCCCCAGCATTTT. Residues: CASSIESRGGQPQHF.